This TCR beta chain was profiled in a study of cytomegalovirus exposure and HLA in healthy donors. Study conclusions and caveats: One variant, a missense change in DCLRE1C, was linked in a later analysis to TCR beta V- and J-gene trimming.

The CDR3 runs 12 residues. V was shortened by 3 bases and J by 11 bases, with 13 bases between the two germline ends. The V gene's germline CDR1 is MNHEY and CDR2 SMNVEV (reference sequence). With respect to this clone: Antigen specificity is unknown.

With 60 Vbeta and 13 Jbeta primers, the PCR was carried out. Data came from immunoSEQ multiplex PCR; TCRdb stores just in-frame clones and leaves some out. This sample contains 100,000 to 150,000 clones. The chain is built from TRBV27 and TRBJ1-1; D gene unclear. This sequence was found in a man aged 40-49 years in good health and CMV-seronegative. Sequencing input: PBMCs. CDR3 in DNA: TGTGCCAGCAGTTTTTGGGCCGGGAGGGCTTTCTTT. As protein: CASSFWAGRAFF.